Listed here is a single T cell receptor beta chain. The source of the sample is a study of blood T cell repertoires in COVID-19. Turning to the study itself: Acute and convalescent COVID-19 samples came from the United States, Italy and Spain.

CDR1 and CDR2 (germline): MDHEN, SYDVKM. Losses at the gene ends were 2 bases for V and 4 bases for J; bases not matched to a gene: 7. The CDR3 contains 16 residues. The study recruited people aged roughly 18 to 89 years across about 25 US areas. Measured with immunoSEQ multiplex PCR; TCRdb has only the in-frame clones, and not every one. The sample carries 200,000 to 250,000 clones, around 81% recorded once. The chain uses TRBV28 and TRBJ2-7; 11 nucleotides agree with TRBD1. The material sequenced was PBMCs or T cells enriched from blood (not recorded which). This clonotype was obtained from a woman aged 45-65 years with acute COVID-19. The CDR3 spells CASSLAGTGGLYEQYF. CDR3 DNA sequence: TGTGCCAGCAGTTTAGCCGGGACAGGGGGGTTATACGAGCAGTACTTC.